The 27 T cell receptor beta chains presented below share a single source sample, sequenced in a study of blood T cell repertoires in COVID-19. Only in-frame clones appear in the TCRdb table, and some are missing; sequencing was by immunoSEQ multiplex PCR. Of over 50,000 clones listed, around 87% are singletons. Sequencing was carried out using peripheral blood. The receptor source for this set is a man between 60 and 75 years old with acute or convalescent COVID-19.

V and J are TRBV25-1 and TRBJ2-1; D gene uncertain. The V and J ends lost 6 bases and 5 bases respectively, with 5 bases between them. Looked up from germline, CDR1 is MGHDK and CDR2 is SYGVNS. There are 11 residues in the CDR3. As DNA, the CDR3 is TGTGCCAGCAGACACAACAATGAGCAGTTCTTC. It specifies CASRHNNEQFF.

V is TRBV4-3 and J is TRBJ2-7; 8 bases are a match to TRBD1. V was pared by 0 bases and J by 2 bases, with 3 bases of the junction left unmatched. The CDR3 has 15 amino acids. From germline, CDR1 is LGHNA and CDR2 YSLEER. Written as DNA, the CDR3 is TGCGCCAGCAGCCAAGACCCAGGGGGCGCCTACGAGCAGTACTTC. It is translated as CASSQDPGGAYEQYF.

This chain joins TRBV6-5 and TRBJ1-3; D might be TRBD1 (6 bases). V dropped 6 bases and J dropped 1 base, with 13 bases sitting between them. Germline lookup yields CDR1 MNHEY and CDR2 SVGAGI. There are 15 residues in the CDR3. CDR3 bases: TGTGCCAGCAGCCCCCTGGGGGCTTCTGGAAACACCATATATTTT. Translation gives CASSPLGASGNTIYF.

The chain is built from TRBV14 and TRBJ1-6; tentative D call: TRBD1 (6 bases). This CDR3 is 18 amino acids long. V was pared by 3 bases and J by 7 bases, with 22 bases between. CDR1 SGHDN and CDR2 FVKESK come from the germline V gene. CDR3: CASSQGTYSLQGNSPLHF. The DNA for the CDR3 is TGTGCCAGCAGCCAGGGTACCTATTCCTTACAGGGAAATTCACCCCTCCACTTT.

The chain has TRBV5-1 and TRBJ1-2; 7 positions match TRBD1. CDR1 is SGHRS, CDR2 YFSETQ, per germline. The ends lost 6 bases at V and 5 bases at J; junction bases unmatched: 7. The CDR3 is 13 residues long. CDR3 bases: TGCGCCAGCAACACAGGGGATCCTTATGGCTACACCTTC. Its translation is CASNTGDPYGYTF.

This chain joins TRBV18 and TRBJ1-2; 7 positions agree with TRBD1. CDR1 and CDR2 from the germline V gene are KGHSH and LQKENI. The CDR3 has 13 amino acids. Trimming cost V 6 bases and J 8 bases; bases outside gene matches: 9. The CDR3 protein is CASSRQGLLGYTF. CDR3 nucleotide sequence: TGTGCCAGCTCGCGACAGGGCCTATTGGGCTACACCTTC.

The rearrangement links TRBV10-3 to TRBJ1-1; tentative D call: TRBD1 (6 bases). Trimming removed 4 bases at V and 4 bases at J, with 10 bases between. The CDR3 has 13 amino acids. Per the germline V gene, CDR1 is ENHRY and CDR2 is SYGVKD. The CDR3 sequence is CAISGMGATEAFF. As DNA, the CDR3 is TGTGCCATCAGTGGGATGGGGGCCACTGAAGCTTTCTTT.

The DNA for the CDR3 is TGTGCCTGGAGTGGGGCAAGGGCCAACGTCCTGACTTTC. This sequence encodes CAWSGARANVLTF. V is TRBV30 and J is TRBJ2-6; D gene ambiguous. The CDR3 totals 13 residues. The germline CDR1 and CDR2 sequences are GTSNPN and SVGIG (reference sequence). Trimming took 1 base from V and 5 from J, leaving 6 bases between them.

A single count supports this clone. The CDR3 DNA reads as TGTGCCAGCAGCCGGAGTACTAATGAAAAACTGTTTTTT. Protein sequence: CASSRSTNEKLFF. V usage is TRBV14 and J usage is TRBJ1-4; D is undetermined. The V gene's germline CDR1 is SGHDN and CDR2 FVKESK. Trimming took 4 bases from V and 2 from J, leaving 5 bases between them. The CDR3 has 13 residues.

The rearrangement links TRBV27 to TRBJ2-3; D might be TRBD2 (5 bases). The V end was cut by 5 bases, the J end by 4 bases, with 13 bases between. This CDR3 region has 14 residues. CDR1 and CDR2 (germline): MNHEY, SMNVEV (reference sequence). In nucleotides, the CDR3 is TGTGCCAGCAGTACCCGACGGGGTGCAGATACGCAGTATTTT. It translates to CASSTRRGADTQYF.

The chain has TRBV10-3 and TRBJ2-6; no definite D call. This CDR3 region has 17 residues. Per the germline V gene, CDR1 is ENHRY and CDR2 is SYGVKD. V lost 9 bases to trimming and J lost 0 bases, with 18 bases between them. The CDR3 spells CAIPAEPLSSGANVLTF. CDR3 coding DNA: TGTGCCATTCCCGCGGAACCTCTCAGCTCTGGGGCCAACGTCCTGACTTTC.

The rearrangement links TRBV24-1 to TRBJ1-1; TRBD1 agrees at 11 bases. Trimming took 3 bases from V and 4 from J; bases not matched to a gene: 6. The CDR3 sequence is 16 residues long. Germline CDR1 is KGHDR and CDR2 is SFDVKD. CDR3 DNA: TGTGCCACCAGTGATACCGGGACAGGGGGTAGCACTGAAGCTTTCTTT. The encoded protein is CATSDTGTGGSTEAFF.

V is TRBV7-2 and J is TRBJ2-3; 7 positions match TRBD2. V gave up 2 bases and J gave up 1 base; unmatched junction bases: 15. This CDR3 spans 19 amino acids. Germline assignment: CDR1 SGHTA and CDR2 FQGNSA. The CDR3 DNA reads as TGTGCCAGCAGCTTACCCGCACTGACTAGCCCGAGAGGCACAGATACGCAGTATTTT. Its protein is CASSLPALTSPRGTDTQYF.

The V gene is TRBV30, the J gene TRBJ2-6; weak D call: TRBD1 (5 bases). The germline V gene has CDR1 GTSNPN and CDR2 SVGIG (reference sequence). V lost 3 bases and J 1 base, leaving 10 bases between the germline ends. The CDR3 is 15 amino acids. The CDR3 DNA is TGTGCCTGGAGGCAGGGCCTTTCTGGGGCCAACGTCCTGACTTTC. It yields the protein CAWRQGLSGANVLTF. The whole variable domain, remainder taken from reference TRBV30 and TRBJ2-6, is SQTIHQWPATLVQPVGSPLSLECTVEGTSNPNLYWYRQAAGRGLQLLFYSVGIGQISSEVPQNLSASRPQDRQFILSSKKLLLSDSGFYLCAWRQGLSGANVLTFGAGSRLTVL.

The chain uses TRBV6-2 or TRBV6-3 and TRBJ2-7; 9 bases match TRBD2. The germline gives CDR1 MNHEY, CDR2 SVGEGT. V lost 6 bases, J lost 1 base, and 10 bases stayed unmatched. The CDR3 loop spans 16 amino acids. The CDR3 loop is CASSAPLAGFSYEQYF. Written as DNA, the CDR3 is TGTGCCAGCAGCGCGCCACTAGCGGGCTTTTCCTACGAGCAGTACTTC.

Remarks on this clone: A far larger clone is just one base off, so this is likely a read error. The V gene is TRBV4-2, the J gene TRBJ1-4; TRBD1 aligns across 11 bases. The junction had 2 bases not matched to a gene; V was cut back by 4 bases and J by 7 bases. The CDR3 length is 14 residues. Germline V gives CDR1 LGHNA, CDR2 YNFKEQ. The CDR3 sequence is CASSPGQGGEKLFF. CDR3 bases: TGTGCCAGCAGCCCGGGACAGGGGGGTGAAAAACTGTTTTTT.

The chain employs TRBV9 and TRBJ2-4; 10 bases line up with TRBD1. Germline V gene lookup returns CDR1 SGDLS and CDR2 YYNGEE. V trimming: 4 bases; J trimming: 6 bases; junction bases outside the gene matches: 7. The CDR3 sequence is 15 residues long. In DNA form, the CDR3 reads TGTGCCAGCAGCCCCGGGACAGGGGCCCTAAACATTCAGTACTTC. As protein: CASSPGTGALNIQYF.

CDR3 in amino acids: CASSLYTGGSEKLFF. DNA for the CDR3: TGTGCCAGCAGCTTGTATACAGGGGGCAGTGAAAAACTGTTTTTT. V is TRBV5-4 and J is TRBJ1-4; 9 bases agree with TRBD1. The CDR3 contains 15 residues. With 1 base clipped from V and 7 bases from J, the junction kept 5 bases outside the gene matches. Germline lookup yields CDR1 SGHNT and CDR2 YYREEE (reference sequence). Complete variable domain (other parts from reference TRBV5-4 and TRBJ1-4): ETGVTQSPTHLIKTRGQQVTLRCSSQSGHNTVSWYQQALGQGPQFIFQYYREEENGRGNFPPRFSGLQFPNYSSELNVNALELDDSALYLCASSLYTGGSEKLFFGSGTQLSVL.

The chain joins TRBV30 to TRBJ1-3; D call uncertain. The CDR3 is 17 residues long. The V and J ends lost 0 bases and 0 bases respectively, with 15 bases between them. Germline assignment: CDR1 GTSNPN and CDR2 SVGIG (reference sequence). The CDR3 loop reads CAWSVKAGLPSGNTIYF. The CDR3 DNA is TGTGCCTGGAGTGTAAAGGCGGGCCTCCCCTCTGGAAACACCATATATTTT. Full variable domain (rest looked up from reference TRBV30 and TRBJ1-3): SQTIHQWPATLVQPVGSPLSLECTVEGTSNPNLYWYRQAAGRGLQLLFYSVGIGQISSEVPQNLSASRPQDRQFILSSKKLLLSDSGFYLCAWSVKAGLPSGNTIYFGEGSWLTVV.

The chain combines TRBV5-4 with TRBJ1-6; 7 bases fit TRBD1. Germline V CDR1 and CDR2: SGHNT, YYREEE (reference sequence). The V and J ends lost 2 bases and 6 bases, in that order; junction bases with no gene match: 8. The CDR3 loop spans 16 amino acids. CDR3 amino acids: CASSFGQASGNSPLHF. As DNA, the CDR3 is TGTGCCAGCAGCTTTGGACAGGCCTCTGGTAATTCACCCCTCCACTTT. Combining the CDR3 with reference TRBV5-4 and TRBJ1-6 gives the whole variable domain ETGVTQSPTHLIKTRGQQVTLRCSSQSGHNTVSWYQQALGQGPQFIFQYYREEENGRGNFPPRFSGLQFPNYSSELNVNALELDDSALYLCASSFGQASGNSPLHFGNGTRLTVT.

The chain recombines TRBV7-2 with TRBJ2-7; D not resolved. Germline V gene sequence: CDR1 SGHTA, CDR2 FQGNSA. V was shortened by 1 base and J by 2 bases, with 9 bases between the two germline ends. This CDR3 has 14 amino acids. CDR3 bases: TGTGCCAGCAGCTTAGGGCCCCAGGCCTACGAGCAGTACTTC. This encodes CASSLGPQAYEQYF.

The chain recombines TRBV4-1 with TRBJ2-3; 12 positions agree with TRBD1. The CDR3 extends over 17 amino acids. From germline, CDR1 is MGHRA and CDR2 YSYEKL. Unmatched junction bases numbered 6, after V lost 1 base and J lost 4 bases. The CDR3 protein is CASSQARDRGQSDTQYF. The CDR3 coding sequence is TGCGCCAGCAGCCAAGCCCGGGACAGGGGGCAGTCAGATACGCAGTATTTT.

The rearrangement uses TRBV9 and TRBJ2-7, with D possibly being TRBD2 (6 bases). Trimming removed 3 bases at V and 2 bases at J, with 15 bases between. The germline V gene encodes CDR1 SGDLS and CDR2 YYNGEE. The CDR3 covers 15 residues. Written as DNA, the CDR3 is TGTGCCAGCAGCGGCGGCGGAGGGCCCCCCTACGAGCAGTACTTC. This translates into CASSGGGGPPYEQYF.

This sequence joins TRBV7-2 and TRBJ1-3; TRBD1 aligns across 8 bases. The trim removed 2 bases at V and 2 bases at J, leaving 5 bases unmatched. Germline CDR1 SGHTA, CDR2 FQGNSA. This CDR3 contains 16 residues. CDR3 DNA sequence: TGTGCCAGCAGCTTAAATCAGGGGGCGACTGGAAACACCATATATTTT. This translates into CASSLNQGATGNTIYF.

V usage is TRBV10-2 and J usage is TRBJ1-2, with D tentatively TRBD1 (6 bases). CDR1 is WSHSY and CDR2 is SAAADI in the germline V gene. Trimming removed 5 bases at V and 0 bases at J, with 22 bases between. This CDR3 region has 18 residues. The CDR3 sequence is CASSIVQLRGETNYGYTF. CDR3 in DNA: TGCGCCAGCAGTATAGTGCAGCTCAGGGGCGAAACTAACTATGGCTACACCTTC.

The rearrangement links TRBV25-1 to TRBJ1-5; D possibly corresponds to TRBD1 (5 bases). Per the germline V gene, CDR1 is MGHDK and CDR2 is SYGVNS. CDR3 length: 12 residues. The V end lost 4 bases, the J end lost 5 bases, and 6 bases lay between the germline ends. This chain's CDR3 is CASSGGDQPQHF. In DNA form, the CDR3 reads TGTGCCAGCAGTGGGGGGGATCAGCCCCAGCATTTT.

The V call is TRBV15, the J call TRBJ2-2, with 8 bases fitting TRBD2. The V segment lost 0 bases and the J segment 0 bases; nucleotides outside the gene matches: 3. The CDR3 covers 17 residues. The germline V gene has CDR1 LNHNV and CDR2 YYDKDF (reference sequence). CDR3: CATSREPGGANTGELFF. CDR3 sequence (DNA): TGTGCCACCAGCAGAGAACCCGGGGGGGCGAACACCGGGGAGCTGTTTTTT.